This TCR beta chain was sequenced for a study of blood T cell repertoires in COVID-19 (dated by TCRdb to the early 2020s). In the study overall: Samples covering the acute and convalescent phases of COVID-19 were provided by collaborators in the United States, Italy and Spain. The material from the prospective study consisted of cDNA or gDNA derived from T cells, B-cell-depleted T cells, or PBMCs. Subjects who had been exposed to COVID-19, were actively infected with it, or had recovered from it provided the deeply sampled blood TCRbeta repertoires that made up the dataset. A freely available public database, intended as a resource for researchers studying the immune response to SARS-CoV-2, is where the repertoires were released. Samples were obtained from the ongoing ImmuneRACE study (first 160 participants) and from about 1,300 subjects provided by 6 global collaborators. The sample metadata nearly always contained a de-identified subject ID, COVID-19 status, age in years and sex. Where HLA class I and class II types were available, the types were taken from metadata supplied by the sample provider, not from assay-based typing.

The research as a whole found: How much clinical and demographic metadata was included differed by source and by participant, and the metadata was provided uncurated.

A word on this clone: It has no known antigen specificity. No much larger clonotype is one base removed from it; base qualities were not supplied.

TCRbeta CDR3 regions were amplified from genomic DNA using the immunoSEQ Assay, a bias-controlled multiplex PCR. The source study handled its data this way. The number of nucleated cells in each sample was estimated by amplification of reference gene primers within the assay. To quantify the absolute abundance of each unique TCRbeta CDR3 rearrangement, sequence reads were collapsed and filtered. Productive Simpson clonality was computed per sample as the square root of Simpson's diversity index over productive rearrangements. Not all clones reach the TCRdb copy of this immuneACCESS table, which keeps in-frame sequences only. Checked studies attribute under half of the gap to unresolved V genes and leave the rest unexplained. V and J calls and clone size are copied from that table; D and trimming were computed from the DNA. In this sample the table shows about 220,000 clones, 75% to 90% of which occur a single time. 4.5% to 5.5% of the sample is in the top ten clones.

One collaborating source in Seattle enrolled patients while the patients were actively infected and followed the patients over time throughout the course of disease. The collaborating institutions used their own protocols to collect whole blood in K2EDTA tubes. For TCRbeta analysis, collaborators shipped samples in one of three forms: frozen whole blood, isolated PBMCs, or DNA extracted from either of those sample types. CDR1 and CDR2, per the germline V gene (reference sequence), are SEHNR and FQNEAQ. At the junction V is shortened by 3 bases and J by 2 bases; bases outside the gene matches: 4. From cysteine to phenylalanine, the CDR3 is 15 amino acids long. Left in the record is the CDR3 DNA by itself, 45 bases read in frame from the first base.

This sequence uses TRBV7-9 and TRBJ1-1, and 9 bases in between align with TRBD1. This receptor was obtained from a woman aged 70-85 years with COVID-19, enrolled during active disease. Sequencing was done on a sample of peripheral blood. The DNA sequence reads TGTGCCAGCAGCTTGGGGACAGGGACTAACACTGAAGCTTTCTTT. It encodes CASSLGTGTNTEAFF.